The 8 T cell receptor beta chains below all came from one sample that was sequenced in a study of blood T cell repertoires in COVID-19. Some clones are missing from TCRdb's copy, which holds only in-frame ones; the method was immunoSEQ multiplex PCR. Of some 70,000 clones in the sample, about 87% were seen once. The sequencing sample was made of peripheral blood. Receptor source: a man in his fifties with active COVID-19.

J is TRBJ1-5 and V is TRBV7-6; D may be TRBD1 (5 bases). V lost 6 bases to trimming and J lost 0 bases, with 12 bases between them. Germline values: CDR1 SGHVS, CDR2 FNYEAQ. The CDR3 totals 15 residues. The CDR3 is CASSSGGNSNQPQHF. The CDR3 DNA reads as TGTGCCAGCAGTTCTGGGGGGAATAGCAATCAGCCCCAGCATTTT.

This chain connects TRBV10-2 to TRBJ2-7; weak D call: TRBD2 (6 bases). The CDR3 is made up of 13 amino acids. In germline, CDR1 is WSHSY, CDR2 SAAADI. V gave up 10 bases and J gave up 4 bases, with 17 bases separating them. In DNA form, the CDR3 reads TGCGCCACCGAGTACATCGGGACTTACGAGCAGTACTTC. This sequence encodes CATEYIGTYEQYF.

The V and J genes are TRBV4-2 and TRBJ2-3; TRBD2 matches at 8 bases. This CDR3 region has 18 residues. The V gene end was trimmed by 0 bases and the J gene end by 1 base; junction bases not matched to a gene: 9. CDR1 and CDR2 (germline): LGHNA, YNFKEQ. CDR3: CASSQEREAGGGTDTQYF. The CDR3 nucleotides read TGTGCCAGCAGCCAAGAGAGGGAGGCGGGAGGTGGCACAGATACGCAGTATTTT.

This sequence joins TRBV19 and TRBJ2-7, with 8 positions matching TRBD2. The CDR3 length is 14 residues. Trimming cost V 9 bases and J 5 bases; bases outside gene matches: 12. Germline assignment: CDR1 LNHDA and CDR2 SQIVND (reference sequence). The CDR3 DNA follows: TGTGCCAGCGCACTCCGGGAGGGTAGCCACGAGCAGTACTTC. Translation gives CASALREGSHEQYF. Complete variable domain (other parts from reference TRBV19 and TRBJ2-7): DGGITQSPKYLFRKEGQNVTLSCEQNLNHDAMYWYRQDPGQGLRLIYYSQIVNDFQKGDIAEGYSVSREKKESFPLTVTSAQKNPTAFYLCASALREGSHEQYFGPGTRLTVT.

V gene TRBV19 combines with J gene TRBJ1-1; D is unclear. Trimming removed 4 bases from V and 1 base from J, with 7 bases in between. The CDR3 consists of 13 residues. Germline V lookup: CDR1 LNHDA, CDR2 SQIVND (reference sequence). CDR3 in DNA: TGTGCCAGTAGTACTACGGGGAACACTGAAGCTTTCTTT. Residues: CASSTTGNTEAFF.

This clone was found a few times. The rearrangement joins TRBV5-4 to TRBJ1-4, with 9 bases matching TRBD1. V gave up 3 bases and J gave up 10 bases; unmatched junction bases: 7. Germline CDR1 reads SGHNT; CDR2 reads YYREEE (reference sequence). The CDR3 loop spans 14 amino acids. In DNA form, the CDR3 reads TGTGCCAGCAGCTCTTGGGGACAGGGTGGAAAACTGTTTTTT. Translation gives CASSSWGQGGKLFF.

The CDR3 loop reads CASSTGTASTDTQYF. CDR3 sequence (DNA): TGTGCCAGCAGCACCGGGACTGCTAGCACAGATACGCAGTATTTT. This chain connects TRBV28 to TRBJ2-3; D may be TRBD2 (6 bases). V lost 6 bases to trimming and J lost 0 bases, with 13 bases between them. This CDR3 region has 15 residues. Germline V gene data show CDR1 as MDHEN and CDR2 as SYDVKM.

The chain employs TRBV12-3 or TRBV12-4 and TRBJ1-1; no clear D. CDR3 length: 12 amino acids. Deletions cut 11 bases from V and 4 bases from J, with 14 bases between. The CDR3 DNA is TGTGCCTCAAAACAACCACCCACTGAAGCTTTCTTT. Its protein product is CASKQPPTEAFF.